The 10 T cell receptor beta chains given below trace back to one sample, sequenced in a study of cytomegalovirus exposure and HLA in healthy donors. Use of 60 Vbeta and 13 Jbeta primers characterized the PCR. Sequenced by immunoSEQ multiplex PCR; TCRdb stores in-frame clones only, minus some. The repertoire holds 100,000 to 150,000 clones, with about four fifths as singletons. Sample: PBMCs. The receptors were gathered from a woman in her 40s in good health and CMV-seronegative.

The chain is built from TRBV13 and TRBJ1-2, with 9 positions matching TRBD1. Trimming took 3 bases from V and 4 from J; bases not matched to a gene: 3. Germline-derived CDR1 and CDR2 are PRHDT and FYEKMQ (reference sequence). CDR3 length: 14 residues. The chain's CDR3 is CASSLDRGAYGYTF. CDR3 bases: TGTGCCAGCAGCTTGGACAGGGGCGCCTATGGCTACACCTTC.

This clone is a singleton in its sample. CDR3 bases: TGTGCCAGCAGCGTAGTGCTAGCGGGAGGGAAGGATACGCAGTATTTT. Its protein product is CASSVVLAGGKDTQYF. This chain connects TRBV9 to TRBJ2-3; TRBD2 aligns across 12 bases. Losses at the gene ends were 0 bases for V and 6 bases for J; bases not matched to a gene: 5. The V gene's germline CDR1 is SGDLS and CDR2 YYNGEE. The CDR3 covers 16 residues.

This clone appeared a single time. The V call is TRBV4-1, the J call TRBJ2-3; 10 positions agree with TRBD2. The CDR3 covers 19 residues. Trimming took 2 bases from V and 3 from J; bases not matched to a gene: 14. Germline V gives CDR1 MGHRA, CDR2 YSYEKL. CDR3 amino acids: CASSQPRGRRTSGTDTQYF. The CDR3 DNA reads TGCGCCAGCAGCCAACCCAGGGGGCGGAGGACTAGCGGTACAGATACGCAGTATTTT.

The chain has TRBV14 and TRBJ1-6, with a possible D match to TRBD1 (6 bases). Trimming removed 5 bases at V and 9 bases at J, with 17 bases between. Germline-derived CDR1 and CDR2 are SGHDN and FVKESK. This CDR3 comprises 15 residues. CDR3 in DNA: TGTGCCAGCAGCTTCACAGGGAAGTTGGGTTCACCCCTCCACTTT. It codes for CASSFTGKLGSPLHF.

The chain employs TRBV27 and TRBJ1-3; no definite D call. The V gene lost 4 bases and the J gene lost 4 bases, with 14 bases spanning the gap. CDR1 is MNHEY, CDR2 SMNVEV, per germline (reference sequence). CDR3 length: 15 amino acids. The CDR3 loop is CASSSRGALGNTIYF. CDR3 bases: TGTGCCAGCAGTTCCCGGGGTGCCCTCGGAAACACCATATATTTT.

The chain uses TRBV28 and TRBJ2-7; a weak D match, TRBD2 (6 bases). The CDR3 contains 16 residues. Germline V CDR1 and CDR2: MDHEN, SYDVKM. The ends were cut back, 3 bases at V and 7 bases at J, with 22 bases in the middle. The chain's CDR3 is CASSLGAGHLPLEQYF. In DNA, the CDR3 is TGTGCCAGCAGTTTGGGAGCGGGCCACCTCCCCCTGGAGCAGTACTTC. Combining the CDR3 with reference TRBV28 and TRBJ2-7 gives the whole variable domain DVKVTQSSRYLVKRTGEKVFLECVQDMDHENMFWYRQDPGLGLRLIYFSYDVKMKEKGDIPEGYSVSREKKERFSLILESASTNQTSMYLCASSLGAGHLPLEQYFGPGTRLTVT.

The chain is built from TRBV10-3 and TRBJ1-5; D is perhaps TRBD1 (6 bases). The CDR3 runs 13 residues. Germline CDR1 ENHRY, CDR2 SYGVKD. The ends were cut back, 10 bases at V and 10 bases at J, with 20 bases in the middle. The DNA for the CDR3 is TGTGCCACAGCCGACGGGACAAAGGGACCCCAGCATTTT. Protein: CATADGTKGPQHF.

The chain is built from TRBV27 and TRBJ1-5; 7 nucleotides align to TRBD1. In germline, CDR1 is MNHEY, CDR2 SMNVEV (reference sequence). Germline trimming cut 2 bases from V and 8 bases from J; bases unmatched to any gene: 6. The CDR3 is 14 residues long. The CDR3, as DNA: TGTGCCAGCAGTTTAGCAGGGGGTATTGAGCCCCAGCATTTT. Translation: CASSLAGGIEPQHF.

CDR3 sequence (DNA): TGTGCCAGCAGCTTGAGCCCCGGTGGGCTAGCGGGGAGAGGGCAGTACTTC. Translation: CASSLSPGGLAGRGQYF. V usage is TRBV5-4 and J usage is TRBJ2-7; 9 bases match TRBD2. This CDR3 comprises 17 residues. Looked up from germline, CDR1 is SGHNT and CDR2 is YYREEE (reference sequence). V lost 1 base and J lost 9; bases outside the gene matches: 17.

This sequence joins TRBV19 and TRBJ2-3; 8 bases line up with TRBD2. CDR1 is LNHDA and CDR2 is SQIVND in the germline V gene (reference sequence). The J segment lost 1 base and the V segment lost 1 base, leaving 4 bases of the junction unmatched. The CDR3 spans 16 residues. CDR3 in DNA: TGTGCCAGTAGTATAGGAGCGGGAGTCGGCACAGATACGCAGTATTTT. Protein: CASSIGAGVGTDTQYF.